These T cell receptor beta chains were read from a single sample in a study of blood T cell repertoires in COVID-19. Sequencing used immunoSEQ multiplex PCR; TCRdb keeps in-frame clones, though not all of them. The repertoire has approximately 100,000 clones, 65% to 80% of them found once; the top ten carry around 20%. Source material: peripheral blood. Source of these receptors: a man in his 70s with active or convalescent COVID-19. The CDR3 runs from the conserved cysteine through the conserved F or W. A D gene is named only where the DNA matches it firmly. Expanded clones get a size class; other rows say once, few or many, or leave the size out.

j_gene	abundance	d_gene	v_gene	CDR3nt	CDR3aa
TRBJ1-1	-	TRBD1	TRBV29-1	TGCAGCGTACGGACAGGGATGAACACTGAAGCTTTCTTT	CSVRTGMNTEAFF
TRBJ1-2	-	TRBD1	TRBV19	TGTGCCAGTAGTCGGACAGGGGAGTTTGGCTACACCTTC	CASSRTGEFGYTF
TRBJ2-1	-	TRBD2	TRBV28	TGTGCCAGCACCTCCGGGGGCGGGAGGGCCTTTGGTGAGCAGTTCTTC	CASTSGGGRAFGEQFF
TRBJ1-2	-	TRBD1	TRBV11-2	TGTGCCAGCAGCCCTACGGACAGGCTCTATGGCTACACCTTC	CASSPTDRLYGYTF
TRBJ1-3	-	-	TRBV5-8	TGTGCCAGCAGCTTGGCGGGAGTAGACTCTGGAAACACCATATATTTT	CASSLAGVDSGNTIYF
TRBJ2-7	once	-	TRBV7-9	TGTGCCTCAGTGTTGTGGACAGTACCCTACGAGCAGTACTTC	CASVLWTVPYEQYF
TRBJ1-5	-	TRBD1	TRBV19	TGTGCCAGTAGTAGGGACAGAAATCAGCCCCAGCATTTT	CASSRDRNQPQHF
TRBJ1-1	-	-	TRBV9	TGTGCCAGCAGCCCCTCAGTTATGAACACTGAAGCTTTCTTT	CASSPSVMNTEAFF
TRBJ2-7	-	-	TRBV19	TGTGCCAGTAGTATAGGGGGAGAGTACGGTCAGTACTTC	CASSIGGEYGQYF
TRBJ2-1	-	TRBD2	TRBV7-9	TGTGCCAGCAGCTTGGGAGCGGGAGGGCCTAATGAGCAGTTCTTC	CASSLGAGGPNEQFF
TRBJ1-1	-	TRBD1	TRBV5-4	TGTGCCAGCAGCTTGATGGGACAGGGGTCTGAAGCTTTCTTT	CASSLMGQGSEAFF
TRBJ2-7	-	TRBD1	TRBV28	TGTGCCAGCACCTCCCCAGGGGGCTACGAGCAGTACTTC	CASTSPGGYEQYF
TRBJ1-4	few	-	TRBV2	TGTGCCAGCAGTGACGCAGGGTCGGGGGAGGAAAAACTGTTTTTT	CASSDAGSGEEKLFF
TRBJ1-1	-	-	TRBV19	TGTGCCAGTAGGAAACAGGGCCGGACTGAAGCTTTCTTT	CASRKQGRTEAFF
TRBJ1-1	few	-	TRBV19	TGTGCCAGTAGTAGGGACAAACTGTGGACTGAAGCTTTCTTT	CASSRDKLWTEAFF
TRBJ2-2	-	-	TRBV12-3/TRBV12-4	TGTGCCAGCAGTCAGTCCGGGGAGCTGTTTTTT	CASSQSGELFF
TRBJ2-6	-	TRBD2	TRBV10-2	TGCGCCAGCAGTGAGCCCTACGGAAGTAGCGGGAAGATAGCTGGGGCCAACGTCCTGACTTTC	CASSEPYGSSGKIAGANVLTF
TRBJ2-1	once	TRBD2	TRBV14	TGTGCCAGCAGCGCTAGCGGGAGGAAAACCGATGAGCAGTTCTTC	CASSASGRKTDEQFF
TRBJ1-1	-	-	TRBV18	TGTGCCAGCTCACCTGCAGGTCTGAACACTGAAGCTTTCTTT	CASSPAGLNTEAFF
TRBJ1-6	-	-	TRBV5-1	TGCGCCTCCCAGGAGGGCACTGGTTCACCCCTCCACTTT	CASQEGTGSPLHF
TRBJ2-2	-	TRBD1	TRBV27	TGTGCCAGCAGTTTATCTCGACAGGGGACCGGGGAGCTGTTTTTT	CASSLSRQGTGELFF
TRBJ1-2	few	TRBD1	TRBV3-1/TRBV3-2	TGTGCCAGCAGCGGACAGGGGGCTTTATATGGCTACACCTTC	CASSGQGALYGYTF
TRBJ2-7	-	-	TRBV5-1	TGCGCCAGCAGCTTAACACCTGGAGGGAGTTCCGAGCAGTACTTC	CASSLTPGGSSEQYF
TRBJ2-1	-	TRBD1	TRBV6-5	TGTGCCAGCACCTACAGGGGCGACAATGAGCAGTTCTTC	CASTYRGDNEQFF
TRBJ1-4	once	-	TRBV27	TGTGCCAGCAGTCCGAACAGGGTTGGAGAAAAACTGTTTTTT	CASSPNRVGEKLFF
TRBJ1-1	-	-	TRBV20-1	TGCAGTGCACCGGGGAACACTGAAGCTTTCTTT	CSAPGNTEAFF
TRBJ1-4	-	-	TRBV7-9	TGTGCCAGCAGCCTCGGGACACGTCCAACTAATGAAAAACTGTTTTTT	CASSLGTRPTNEKLFF
TRBJ2-5	-	-	TRBV2	TGTGCCACCTTCGACGGGGTCCAAGAGACCCAGTACTTC	CATFDGVQETQYF
TRBJ2-1	-	TRBD2	TRBV19	TGTGCCAGTAGTATCTCATCGGGGCTAGCGGGCCTCAATGAGCAGTTCTTC	CASSISSGLAGLNEQFF
TRBJ2-1	-	TRBD1	TRBV7-9	TGTGCCAGCAGCTTAGACAGCCGGACAGGGATGGATGAGCAGTTCTTC	CASSLDSRTGMDEQFF
TRBJ2-7	-	TRBD1	TRBV5-4	TGTGCCAGCAGCATCTCCGGGACAGGGATCTACGAGCAGTACTTC	CASSISGTGIYEQYF
TRBJ2-3	-	-	TRBV18	TGTGCCAGCTCACCTTCTCTCACAGATACGCAGTATTTT	CASSPSLTDTQYF
TRBJ2-7	-	TRBD2	TRBV5-8	TGTGCCAGCAGGCCCCCTAGCGGGAGCCCAGACGAGCAGTACTTC	CASRPPSGSPDEQYF
TRBJ1-2	-	-	TRBV24-1	TGTGCCACCAGTGATTCCAGCGCGGGACGGGTGGGCTACACCTTC	CATSDSSAGRVGYTF
TRBJ2-7	-	TRBD1	TRBV7-2	TGTGCCAGCAGTAGAACGTGGACAGGGGTCCCCTACGAGCAGTACTTC	CASSRTWTGVPYEQYF
TRBJ1-1	few	-	TRBV7-3	TGTGCCAGCAGAGAGGTGCGGGATACTGAAGCTTTCTTT	CASREVRDTEAFF
TRBJ1-5	once	TRBD1	TRBV11-2	TGTGCCAGCAGCCCCGGGACAGGGTCCATTAGCAATCAGCCCCAGCATTTT	CASSPGTGSISNQPQHF
TRBJ1-1	once	TRBD1	TRBV5-6	TGTGCCAGCAGCTCCGCTCGAACGGGACAGGGGGCGGCTTTCTTT	CASSSARTGQGAAFF
TRBJ2-2	-	-	TRBV24-1	TGTGCCACCAGTGATTACAGGGTATCCGGGGAGCTGTTTTTT	CATSDYRVSGELFF
TRBJ1-1	-	-	TRBV28	TGTGCCAGCAGTTTATTAACAGGGATGAACACTGAAGCTTTCTTT	CASSLLTGMNTEAFF
TRBJ1-2	-	-	TRBV5-1	TGCGCCAGCAGCGGAGGGGCCTCCTATGGCTACACCTTC	CASSGGASYGYTF
TRBJ1-3	few	TRBD1	TRBV6-6	TGTGCCAGCAGTCGACCATCCGGGACAGGGGGCAACACCATATATTTT	CASSRPSGTGGNTIYF
TRBJ2-7	-	-	TRBV30	TGTGCCTGGAGTGTAACCTCTTCGGACAAGTCTGGCCTCGAGCAGTACTTC	CAWSVTSSDKSGLEQYF
TRBJ1-1	-	TRBD1	TRBV19	TGTGCCAGTAGTGCGGACAGGGCGAATAAAGCTTTCTTT	CASSADRANKAFF
TRBJ2-4	-	TRBD2	TRBV2	TGTGCCAGCAGACCCGGGACTAGCGGGGGGGCCGTCAAAAACATTCAGTACTTC	CASRPGTSGGAVKNIQYF
TRBJ1-5	-	TRBD1	TRBV2	TGTGCCAGCAGTGAAGACAGGGGAACGGGCAATCAGCCCCAGCATTTT	CASSEDRGTGNQPQHF
TRBJ1-4	-	-	TRBV6-6	TGTGCCAGCAGTTACCCAGCCAGGAATGAAAAACTGTTTTTT	CASSYPARNEKLFF
TRBJ1-1	few	TRBD1	TRBV2	TGTGCCAGTAAAACCCCAACAGGGGCGGGAACTGAAGCTTTCTTT	CASKTPTGAGTEAFF
TRBJ1-1	-	-	TRBV29-1	TGCAGCGTTGCCCTGGGAGGTTGCACTGAAGCTTTCTTT	CSVALGGCTEAFF
TRBJ2-3	many	-	TRBV12-3/TRBV12-4	TGTGCCAGCAGCTTCGTATCAGATACGCAGTATTTT	CASSFVSDTQYF
TRBJ2-1	-	-	TRBV3-1/TRBV3-2	TGTGCCAGCAGCCCCTCTAGCGTATCCTACAATGAGCAGTTCTTC	CASSPSSVSYNEQFF
TRBJ2-1	-	TRBD2	TRBV6-2/TRBV6-3	TGTGCCAGCAGTTACCTTGGACTAGCGGGAGGTAGTGAGCAGTTCTTC	CASSYLGLAGGSEQFF
TRBJ1-1	-	TRBD1	TRBV5-1	TGCGCCAGCAGCTTACCGGGACAGGGGAACACTGAAGCTTTCTTT	CASSLPGQGNTEAFF
TRBJ2-1	once	-	TRBV9	TGTGCCAGCAGCGTAGGTGGGGCGGGAAGTTACAATGAGCAGTTCTTC	CASSVGGAGSYNEQFF
TRBJ2-7	few	-	TRBV6-5	TGTGCCAGCAGTCTAATGGAGGACGAGCAGTACTTC	CASSLMEDEQYF
TRBJ2-4	-	-	TRBV24-1	TGTGCCACCAGTGATTCAGGGGCCCTTGGGGACATTCAGTACTTC	CATSDSGALGDIQYF
TRBJ2-3	-	TRBD2	TRBV13	TGTGCCAGCAGCTTACGGGGGGTGGACACAGATACGCAGTATTTT	CASSLRGVDTDTQYF